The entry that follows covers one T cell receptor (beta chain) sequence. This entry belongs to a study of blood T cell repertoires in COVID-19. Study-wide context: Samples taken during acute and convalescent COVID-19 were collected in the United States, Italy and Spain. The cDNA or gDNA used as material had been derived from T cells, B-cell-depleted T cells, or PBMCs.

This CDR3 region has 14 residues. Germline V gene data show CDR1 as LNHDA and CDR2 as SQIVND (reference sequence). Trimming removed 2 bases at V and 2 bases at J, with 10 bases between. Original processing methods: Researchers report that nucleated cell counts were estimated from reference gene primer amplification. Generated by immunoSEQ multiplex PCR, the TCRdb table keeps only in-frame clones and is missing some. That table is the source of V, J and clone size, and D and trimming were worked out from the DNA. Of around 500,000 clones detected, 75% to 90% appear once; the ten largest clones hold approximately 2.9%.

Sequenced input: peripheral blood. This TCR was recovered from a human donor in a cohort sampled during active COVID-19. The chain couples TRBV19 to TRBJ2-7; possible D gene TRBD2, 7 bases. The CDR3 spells CASSIRGGPYEQYF. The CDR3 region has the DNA TGTGCCAGTAGTATAAGGGGGGGCCCCTACGAGCAGTACTTC.